This TCR delta chain was recorded in a study of gamma-delta chains in newborns, infants, children. Study in general: Innate gammadelta T cells reportedly expand polyclonally right after birth, driven by microbial exposure, per the title.

Germline CDR1 reads GEAIGNYY; CDR2 reads EKD. V gave up 3 bases and J gave up 8 bases; unmatched junction bases: 4. CDR3 length equals 13 residues. TCRdb re-called clones from the reads via CATT. The sample lists around 1,800 delta-chain clones, approximately 42% occurring once. What was sequenced was blood. V and J are TRDV2 and TRDJ1, with TRDD3 matching over 11 bases. This receptor was identified in a child who had a fever. CDR3 protein: CACDGLGDTKLIF. The CDR3 coding sequence is TGTGCCTGTGACGGTCTGGGGGATACCAAACTCATCTTT.